This T cell receptor beta chain derives from a study of blood T cell repertoires in COVID-19. Turning to the study itself: Acute and convalescent COVID-19 specimens originated in the United States, Italy and Spain. PBMCs, B-cell-depleted T cells, or T cells provided the cDNA or gDNA that made up the material.

Germline V gives CDR1 SEHNR, CDR2 FQNEAQ (reference sequence). This CDR3 spans 18 amino acids. V dropped 4 bases and J dropped 0; count of bases not matched to a gene: 9. In the study's own analysis: Researchers report that nucleated cell counts were estimated from reference gene primer amplification. Sequenced by immunoSEQ multiplex PCR; TCRdb stores in-frame clones only, minus some. V, J and clone size are those of that table, while D and trimming were read from the DNA. The profile shows 240,000 or so clones, 82% of them singletons. V gene TRBV7-9 combines with J gene TRBJ1-6; 7 bases are shared with TRBD1. The sequenced sample was peripheral blood. The sequence was obtained from an older woman with active or convalescent COVID-19. The CDR3 is CASSSDRDPYSYNSPLHF. CDR3 DNA: TGTGCCAGCAGCTCTGACAGGGATCCTTACTCCTATAATTCACCCCTCCACTTT.